This TCR beta chain was identified in a study of T-cell reconstitution after alpha-beta-depleted transplantation in children. Study observations and caveats: At day 60, the high TCRbeta diversity found in some patients originated from recipient T cells and thymic progenitors that had survived. At the one-year point after transplant, T-cell counts and TCRbeta diversity were found to come mostly from T cells that had been newly produced.

The germline V gene encodes CDR1 SQVTM and CDR2 ANQGSEA. Counting both end residues, the CDR3 totals 11 amino acids. Construction of the TCRbeta library involved unique molecular identifiers. MiXCR, run by TCRdb on the PCR reads, gives a single entry per CDR3 protein. The table lists hundreds of thousands of distinct CDR3 sequences, around 13% of them singletons. There are many counts of this clonotype. The antigen remains unidentified. Lacking the conserved final phenylalanine or tryptophan, this CDR3 likely reflects a read error. Because the CDR3's place on the DNA is in doubt, the DNA is left out and the CDR3 is given as listed by TCRdb.

Sequences were derived from PBMCs, mostly from graft donor cells, sampled 360 days after TCRalphabeta/CD19-depleted stem cell transplant. The sequence came from a male patient younger than 18 who had a stem cell transplant for acute myeloid leukemia, so the T cells may come from the graft donor. The chain carries TRBV29-1 and TRBJ2-1; the table's D gene call, TRBD2, was not cross checked with the DNA. The CDR3 reads CSVGEGEDSKT.